What follows are 17 T cell receptor beta chains derived from one specimen sequenced in a study of Ad26.COV2.S vaccination and SARS-CoV-2 variants. Data came from immunoSEQ multiplex PCR; TCRdb stores just in-frame clones and leaves some out. The table records about 350,000 clones, 80% to 90% of them present only once. As for treatment: approximately 18 received Ad26.COV2.S at low or high dose, single or two shots; a few received placebo; per-sample allocation not given. Sampling occurred on day 63 after the first vaccine or placebo injection. The specimen was peripheral blood, collected in a trial of Ad26.COV2.S vaccine versus placebo. The receptors come from a person aged 18-60 years who received the Ad26.COV2.S COVID-19 vaccine or a placebo.

A word on this clone: This may stem from a read error, because a much larger clone lies one nucleotide away. This CDR3 is also generated by other DNA sequences in the sample. The chain combines TRBV12-3 or TRBV12-4 with TRBJ1-5; D unclear. Trimming took off 3 bases at V and 0 bases at J, with 3 bases between the two ends. The CDR3 covers 13 residues. The CDR3 DNA follows: TGTGCCAGCAGTTTCGGTAGCAATCAGCCCCAGCATTTT. Translated, it gives CASSFGSNQPQHF.

This clone was seen a handful of times. This chain joins TRBV6-5 and TRBJ1-1, with a possible D match to TRBD1 (6 bases). This CDR3 has 13 residues. The germline CDR1 and CDR2 sequences are MNHEY and SVGAGI. V lost 6 bases, J lost 6 bases, and 14 bases lay in between. CDR3 nucleotides: TGTGCCAGCAGCCTACAGGGCAGCGCTGAAGCTTTCTTT. This gives the protein CASSLQGSAEAFF.

The chain is built from TRBV28 and TRBJ1-2, with TRBD1 as a possible D gene (6 bases). The germline V gene has CDR1 MDHEN and CDR2 SYDVKM. V lost 5 bases and J lost 5, with 21 bases in between. There are 16 residues in the CDR3. DNA for the CDR3: TGTGCCAGCAGTCGCAGGGGCATTTCCCTACTATATGGCTACACCTTC. This sequence encodes CASSRRGISLLYGYTF.

The chain recombines TRBV5-4 with TRBJ1-6; possibly TRBD1 for D (6 bases). The CDR3 length is 18 residues. Germline CDR1 and CDR2: SGHNT and YYREEE (reference sequence). Trimming stripped 0 bases from V and 5 bases from J, with 18 bases between. The CDR3 region is CASSLAVRADRNNSPLHF. CDR3 bases: TGTGCCAGCAGCTTGGCGGTAAGAGCCGACAGGAATAATTCACCCCTCCACTTT.

The chain joins TRBV10-3 to TRBJ1-4; TRBD1 agrees at 8 bases. The CDR3 contains 16 residues. CDR1 and CDR2 from the germline V gene are ENHRY and SYGVKD. V lost 4 bases, J lost 3 bases, and 7 bases stayed unmatched. The CDR3 loop reads CAISAQGARANEKLFF. The CDR3 DNA is TGTGCCATCAGTGCTCAGGGGGCGAGGGCTAATGAAAAACTGTTTTTT.

The V gene is TRBV29-1, the J gene TRBJ2-5; D is possibly TRBD1 (5 bases). The germline V and J ends were trimmed by 6 bases and 2 bases, with 13 bases remaining between them. The CDR3 has 13 amino acids. CDR1 and CDR2 from the germline V gene are SQVTM and ANQGSEA. The CDR3 region is CSVSRTSQETQYF. The CDR3 DNA reads TGCAGCGTATCCCGGACAAGTCAAGAGACCCAGTACTTC.

The chain employs TRBV5-1 and TRBJ1-3, with 7 bases identical to TRBD1. Losses at the gene ends were 2 bases for V and 4 bases for J; bases not matched to a gene: 9. Looked up from germline, CDR1 is SGHRS and CDR2 is YFSETQ. The length of the CDR3 is 16 residues. As DNA, the CDR3 is TGCGCCAGCAGCTTCAAGCCAGGGGGATCAGGAAACACCATATATTTT. It codes for CASSFKPGGSGNTIYF.

This clone was found a few times. The chain links TRBV11-1 to TRBJ2-2; the match to TRBD1 covers 8 bases. The CDR3 length is 16 residues. Germline V lookup: CDR1 SGHAT, CDR2 FQDESV (reference sequence). The V and J ends lost 7 bases and 1 base, in that order; junction bases with no gene match: 8. CDR3 DNA: TGTGCCAGCACCATCCAAGGGACAGGGAACACCGGGGAGCTGTTTTTT. Translated: CASTIQGTGNTGELFF.

This clone turned up a few times. This sequence joins TRBV3-1 (or the pseudogene TRBV3-2) and TRBJ1-3, with D hard to call. V was pared by 0 bases and J by 7 bases, with 13 bases between. This CDR3 is built from 15 residues. Germline values: CDR1 LGHDT, CDR2 YNNKEL (reference sequence). The CDR3 loop reads CASSQEGLRRNTIYF. The CDR3 coding sequence is TGTGCCAGCAGCCAAGAAGGGTTACGGCGGAACACCATATATTTT.

The rearrangement links TRBV18 to TRBJ2-7; no firm D call. This CDR3 contains 14 residues. Per germline, CDR1 KGHSH and CDR2 LQKENI. The V gene lost 4 bases and the J gene lost 1 base, with 11 bases spanning the gap. The CDR3 DNA is TGTGCCAGCTCACGGGCAAAAGGGTCCTACGAGCAGTACTTC. Translation gives CASSRAKGSYEQYF.

The J gene is TRBJ1-5, the V gene TRBV12-5; the D gene is possibly TRBD1 (5 bases). Germline values: CDR1 LGHNT, CDR2 FRNRAP. The CDR3 is 19 amino acids. V was shortened by 2 bases and J by 0 bases, with 20 bases between the two germline ends. CDR3 coding DNA: TGTGCTAGTGGTTTGCCCCCCGTCGGGGGTTATTATAGCAATCAGCCCCAGCATTTT. Protein product: CASGLPPVGGYYSNQPQHF.

In DNA, the CDR3 is TGTGCCAGCAGCTTACTGGGCAGAGAATTGAACACTGAAGCTTTCTTT. Protein sequence: CASSLLGRELNTEAFF. V gene TRBV7-2 combines with J gene TRBJ1-1, with D hard to call. The germline gives CDR1 SGHTA, CDR2 FQGNSA. This CDR3 has 16 residues. V dropped 2 bases and J dropped 0 bases, with 13 bases sitting between them.

The J gene is TRBJ1-4, the V gene TRBV6-5; tentative D call: TRBD1 (5 bases). This CDR3 has 14 residues. V was cut by 6 bases and J by 4 bases, with 12 bases left in between. Per the germline V gene, CDR1 is MNHEY and CDR2 is SVGAGI. DNA for the CDR3: TGTGCCAGCAGACAGACAGCTGATAATGAAAAACTGTTTTTT. As protein: CASRQTADNEKLFF.

The V and J genes are TRBV18 and TRBJ1-6; D might be TRBD1 (6 bases). The CDR3 extends over 15 amino acids. Germline V CDR1 and CDR2: KGHSH, LQKENI. The germline V and J ends were trimmed by 0 bases and 4 bases, with 7 bases remaining between them. CDR3 amino acids: CASSPPGQYNSPLHF. The CDR3 bases are TGTGCCAGCTCACCACCTGGACAGTATAATTCACCCCTCCACTTT.

The rearrangement links TRBV7-3 to TRBJ2-1; D perhaps matches TRBD1 (5 bases). This CDR3 has 14 residues. Germline CDR1 and CDR2: SGHTA and FQGTGA. Between the trimmed V and J ends, which lost 3 bases and 2 bases, there was a span of 8 bases. This chain's CDR3 is CASSLTEPYNEQFF. DNA of the CDR3: TGTGCCAGCAGCTTGACAGAGCCCTACAATGAGCAGTTCTTC.

The V and J genes are TRBV12-3 or TRBV12-4 and TRBJ1-4, with D tentatively TRBD1 (5 bases). This CDR3 spans 12 amino acids. With 1 base removed from V and 8 bases from J, the gap between germline ends came to 5 bases. CDR3 in DNA: TGTGCCAGCAGTTTAGAGGGGGAAAAACTGTTTTTT. Protein sequence: CASSLEGEKLFF.

The genes are TRBV7-9 and TRBJ1-1; D might be TRBD1 (5 bases). Looked up from germline, CDR1 is SEHNR and CDR2 is FQNEAQ (reference sequence). The CDR3 totals 13 residues. With 8 bases removed from V and 5 bases from J, the gap between germline ends came to 15 bases. As DNA, the CDR3 is TGTGCCAGCCTTTTTGTTCGGGGGACTGAAGCTTTCTTT. Protein product: CASLFVRGTEAFF. Supplemented by reference TRBV7-9 and TRBJ1-1, the full variable domain reads DTGVSQNPRHKITKRGQNVTFRCDPISEHNRLYWYRQTLGQGPEFLTYFQNEAQLEKSRLLSDRFSAERPKGSFSTLEIQRTEQGDSAMYLCASLFVRGTEAFFGQGTRLTVV.